The T cell receptor (beta chain) under discussion was sequenced for a study of CD8 T cells in ankylosing spondylitis. General study results and limits: CD8+ by phenotype, disease-linked clones were relatively rare in peripheral blood.

As regards this clonotype: What it binds is not known.

In making TCR beta libraries, quantitative 5'-RACE with molecular barcodes was used. TCRdb used MiXCR to reprocess the 5' RACE reads, holding one entry per CDR3 protein. The sample has about 340,000 distinct CDR3 sequences; 20% to 25% are singletons. The CDR3 sequence is 14 residues long. V shed 8 bases and J 5 bases; nucleotides not matched to a gene: 5. Germline V lookup: CDR1 MGHRA, CDR2 YSYEKL. The genes are TRBV4-1 and TRBJ2-2; 10 nucleotides agree with TRBD1. Sequencing was done on a sample of blood, either unsorted or a sorted T cell fraction (not recorded which). This clonotype was obtained from a male donor with ankylosing spondylitis or in good health (not recorded which). This CDR3 reads CASQPGQGTGELFF. The CDR3 bases are TGCGCCAGCCAGCCGGGACAGGGGACCGGGGAGCTGTTTTTT.